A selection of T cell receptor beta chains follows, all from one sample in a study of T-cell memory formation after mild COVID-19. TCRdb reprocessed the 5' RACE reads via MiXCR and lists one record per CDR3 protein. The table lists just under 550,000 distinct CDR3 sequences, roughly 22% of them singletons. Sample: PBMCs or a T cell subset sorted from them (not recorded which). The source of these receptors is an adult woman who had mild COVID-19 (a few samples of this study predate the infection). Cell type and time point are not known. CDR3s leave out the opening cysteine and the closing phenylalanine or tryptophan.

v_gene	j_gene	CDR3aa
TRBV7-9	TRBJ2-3	ASSRTGAQY
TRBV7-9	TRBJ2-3	ASSLGLRWADTQY
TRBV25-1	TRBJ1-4	ASSEFGGNEKLF
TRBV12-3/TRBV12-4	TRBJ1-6	ASSYGTQNSPLH
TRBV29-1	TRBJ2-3	SVGTGLSTDTQY
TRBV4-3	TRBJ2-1	ASSQHRGGHRDYKQF
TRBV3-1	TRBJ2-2	ASSRPNGAGELF
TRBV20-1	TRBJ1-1	SAPRGGDTEAF
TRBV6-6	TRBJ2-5	ASSYSVQGAQETQY
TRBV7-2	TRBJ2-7	ASSQNGLAGGPEQY
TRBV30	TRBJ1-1	ASSGGTEAF
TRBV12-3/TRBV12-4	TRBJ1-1	ASSFSAVYTEAF
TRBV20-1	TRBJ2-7	SARYGTSGNEQY
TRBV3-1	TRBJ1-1	ASSQINTEAF
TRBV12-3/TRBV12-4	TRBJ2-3	ASSEGLADTQY
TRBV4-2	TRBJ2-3	ASRRASGGYTDTQY
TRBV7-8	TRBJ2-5	ASSPSGSGETQY
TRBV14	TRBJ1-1	ASSSISGTPLGAF
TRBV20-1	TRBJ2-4	SAPRPYNIQY
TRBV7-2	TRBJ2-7	ASSLSSAGEQY
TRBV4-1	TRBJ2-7	ASSQDSGTGAYEQY
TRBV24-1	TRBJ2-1	ATSAGGQEQF
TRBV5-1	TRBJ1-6	ASSLASGNSPLH
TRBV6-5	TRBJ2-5	ASSYGQGSETQY
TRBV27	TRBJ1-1	ASSPNRGIRTEAF
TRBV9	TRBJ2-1	ASSVYGDNEQF
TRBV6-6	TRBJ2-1	ASSPGLAGAPSNEKF
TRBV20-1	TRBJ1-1	SARDPENSNTEAF
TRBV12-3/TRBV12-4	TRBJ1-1	ASSFVGSAAF
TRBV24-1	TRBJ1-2	ATRGDDGYT
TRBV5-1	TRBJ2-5	ASSSTGSYQETQY
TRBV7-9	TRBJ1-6	ASSTPASGVESYNSPLH
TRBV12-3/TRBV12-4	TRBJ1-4	ASSLAWGGATNEKLF
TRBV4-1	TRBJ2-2	ASSPREGPNTGELF
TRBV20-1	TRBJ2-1	SALDVAGVYNEQF
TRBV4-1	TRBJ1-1	ASSHWRGIEAF